This is a list of T cell receptor beta chains from one sample in a study of blood T cell repertoires in COVID-19. The repertoire was sequenced with immunoSEQ multiplex PCR; TCRdb's copy has only in-frame clones and lacks some. The sample includes 210,000 or so clones, more than 75% of them seen just once. Sequencing input: PBMCs or T cells enriched from blood (not recorded which). These receptors were collected from a man aged 30 to 45 with acute COVID-19. Each CDR3 is given with its conserved first and last residue. D genes are given only for firm matches.

TRBD2,TRBV11-2,TRBJ2-5,CASSLGASGGRGETQYF,TGTGCCAGCAGCTTAGGGGCTAGCGGGGGCCGAGGGGAGACCCAGTACTTC
TRBD2,TRBV18,TRBJ2-3,CASSPLAGGPTDTQYF,TGTGCCAGCTCACCCCTAGCGGGGGGGCCCACAGATACGCAGTATTTT
TRBD2,TRBV11-2,TRBJ2-3,CASSLRERGLMGYF,TGTGCCAGCAGCTTGAGAGAGCGGGGGCTCATGGGGTATTTT
NA,TRBV28,TRBJ1-2,CASREAGANYGYTF,TGTGCCAGCAGAGAGGCAGGGGCGAACTATGGCTACACCTTC
NA,TRBV7-3,TRBJ2-1,CASSFAGLYNEQFF,TGTGCCAGCAGCTTCGCAGGATTGTACAATGAGCAGTTCTTC
TRBD2,TRBV5-6,TRBJ2-7,CASSLALAGAYSYEQYF,TGTGCCAGCAGCTTGGCGTTAGCGGGGGCCTACTCCTACGAGCAGTACTTC
NA,TRBV7-9,TRBJ2-1,CASSPPGLVTGEQFF,TGTGCCAGCAGCCCCCCAGGGCTAGTTACGGGTGAGCAGTTCTTC
NA,TRBV4-2,TRBJ1-6,CASSQDPGTLGSPLHF,TGTGCCAGCAGCCAAGACCCAGGGACACTAGGTTCACCCCTCCACTTT
NA,TRBV10-3,TRBJ2-2,CAITRTANTGELFF,TGTGCCATCACCCGGACTGCGAACACCGGGGAGCTGTTTTTT
TRBD1,TRBV28,TRBJ1-4,CASSGSTGENEKLFF,TGTGCCAGCAGTGGATCGACAGGGGAGAATGAAAAACTGTTTTTT
NA,TRBV6-4,TRBJ2-1,CASSDGQFNEQFF,TGTGCCAGCAGTGACGGGCAGTTCAATGAGCAGTTCTTC
NA,TRBV10-1,TRBJ2-2,CASSELTGPGELFF,TGCGCCAGCAGTGAGCTTACGGGTCCCGGGGAGCTGTTTTTT
NA,TRBV7-3,TRBJ2-2,CASSLNSVDTGELFF,TGTGCCAGCAGCTTAAATTCGGTGGACACCGGGGAGCTGTTTTTT
NA,TRBV27,TRBJ1-2,CASKSTGNYGYTF,TGTGCCAGCAAGAGCACAGGGAACTATGGCTACACCTTC
TRBD1,TRBV7-9,TRBJ1-2,CASSLGQGAYGYTF,TGTGCCAGCAGCTTAGGACAGGGGGCCTATGGCTACACCTTC
TRBD1,TRBV2,TRBJ1-5,CASSIPDRGIQPQHF,TGTGCCAGCAGTATCCCGGACAGGGGAATCCAGCCCCAGCATTTT
NA,TRBV5-6,TRBJ2-2,CASSLSVPNTGELFF,TGTGCCAGCAGCCTTTCCGTTCCGAACACCGGGGAGCTGTTTTTT
TRBD1,TRBV10-1,TRBJ1-1,CASSGGTGNTEAFF,TGCGCCAGCAGTGGGGGGACAGGGAACACTGAAGCTTTCTTT
NA,TRBV5-1,TRBJ1-1,CASSVQEGNTEAFF,TGCGCCAGCAGCGTCCAGGAGGGGAACACTGAAGCTTTCTTT
NA,TRBV24-1,TRBJ2-1,CATSASGFSRGNLNDNEQFF,TGTGCCACCAGTGCATCGGGTTTTAGCAGGGGCAATTTAAATGACAATGAGCAGTTCTTC
TRBD2,TRBV6-1,TRBJ2-1,CASSEASGLAILNEQFF,TGTGCCAGCAGTGAAGCCTCCGGACTAGCGATTTTAAATGAGCAGTTCTTC
NA,TRBV18,TRBJ1-1,CASSPQETPGTEAFF,TGTGCCAGCTCACCACAGGAGACTCCCGGGACTGAAGCTTTCTTT
TRBD1,TRBV19,TRBJ2-3,CASSTGTGEKMQYF,TGTGCCAGTAGTACAGGGACAGGAGAGAAGATGCAGTATTTT
TRBD1,TRBV5-4,TRBJ1-2,CASSLNQGAGGYTF,TGTGCCAGCAGCTTGAACCAGGGGGCGGGCGGCTACACCTTC
NA,TRBV30,TRBJ2-5,CAWSVVNSLKKTQYF,TGTGCCTGGAGTGTAGTCAACAGTCTCAAGAAAACCCAGTACTTC
NA,TRBV21-1,TRBJ2-3,CASSALAGGVTDTQYF,TGTGCCAGCAGCGCACTAGCGGGGGGTGTCACAGATACGCAGTATTTT
TRBD1,TRBV7-9,TRBJ2-1,CASSWDRAPNEQFF,TGTGCCAGCAGCTGGGACAGGGCCCCCAATGAGCAGTTCTTC
NA,TRBV14,TRBJ1-3,CASRDFGNTIYF,TGTGCCAGCCGCGATTTTGGAAACACCATATATTTT